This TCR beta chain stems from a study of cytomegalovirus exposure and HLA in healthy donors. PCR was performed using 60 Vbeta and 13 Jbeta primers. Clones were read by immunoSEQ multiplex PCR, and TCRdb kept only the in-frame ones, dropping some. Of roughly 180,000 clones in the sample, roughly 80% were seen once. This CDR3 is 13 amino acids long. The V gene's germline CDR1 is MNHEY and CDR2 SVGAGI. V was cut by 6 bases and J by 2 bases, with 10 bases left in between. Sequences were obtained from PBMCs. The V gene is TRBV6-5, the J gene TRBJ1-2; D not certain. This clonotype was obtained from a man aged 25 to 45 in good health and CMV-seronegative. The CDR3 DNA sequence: TGTGCCAGCAGAACTGCGATGAACTATGGCTACACCTTC. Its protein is CASRTAMNYGYTF.